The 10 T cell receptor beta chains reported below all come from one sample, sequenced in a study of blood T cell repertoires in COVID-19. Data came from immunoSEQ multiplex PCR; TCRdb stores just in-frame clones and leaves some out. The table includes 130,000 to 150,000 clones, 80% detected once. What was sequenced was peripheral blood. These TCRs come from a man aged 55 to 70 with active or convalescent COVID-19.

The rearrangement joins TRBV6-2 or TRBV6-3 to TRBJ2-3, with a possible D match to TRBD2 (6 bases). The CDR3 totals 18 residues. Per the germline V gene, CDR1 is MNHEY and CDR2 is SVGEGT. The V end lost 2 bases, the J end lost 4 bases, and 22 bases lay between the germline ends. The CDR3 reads CASSYNGWRDGAADTQYF. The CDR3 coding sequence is TGTGCCAGCAGTTACAATGGTTGGCGGGATGGGGCGGCAGATACGCAGTATTTT.

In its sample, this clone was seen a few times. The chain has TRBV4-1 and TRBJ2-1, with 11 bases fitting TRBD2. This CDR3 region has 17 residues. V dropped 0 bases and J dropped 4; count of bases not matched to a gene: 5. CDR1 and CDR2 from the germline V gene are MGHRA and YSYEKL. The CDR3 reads CASSQDAGLAVYNEQFF. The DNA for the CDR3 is TGCGCCAGCAGCCAAGACGCGGGACTAGCGGTATACAATGAGCAGTTCTTC.

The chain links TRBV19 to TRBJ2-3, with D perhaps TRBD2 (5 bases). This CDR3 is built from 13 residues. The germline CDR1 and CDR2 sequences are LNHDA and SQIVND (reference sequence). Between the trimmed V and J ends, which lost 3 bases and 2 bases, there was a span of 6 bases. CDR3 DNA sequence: TGTGCCAGTAGTATGAGGGACACAGATACGCAGTATTTT. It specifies CASSMRDTDTQYF.

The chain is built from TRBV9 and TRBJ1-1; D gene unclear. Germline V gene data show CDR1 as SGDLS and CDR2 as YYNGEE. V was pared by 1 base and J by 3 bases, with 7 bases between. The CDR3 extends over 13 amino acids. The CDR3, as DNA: TGTGCCAGCAGCGTACGAGGGCACACTGAAGCTTTCTTT. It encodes CASSVRGHTEAFF.

CDR3: CATSARPRGVKQNTGELFF. The CDR3 DNA is TGTGCCACCAGTGCCCGGCCTCGGGGGGTCAAACAGAACACCGGGGAGCTGTTTTTT. This rearrangement joins TRBV24-1 to TRBJ2-2; 7 bases align to TRBD2. The germline V gene has CDR1 KGHDR and CDR2 SFDVKD. The CDR3 length is 19 residues. V was pared by 5 bases and J by 1 base, with 15 bases of the junction left unmatched.

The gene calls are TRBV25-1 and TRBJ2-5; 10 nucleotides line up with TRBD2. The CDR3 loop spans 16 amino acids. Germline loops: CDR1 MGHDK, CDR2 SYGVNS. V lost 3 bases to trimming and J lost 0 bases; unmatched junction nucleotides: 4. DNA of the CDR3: TGTGCCAGCAGTGAGACTAGCGGGTGGTACCAAGAGACCCAGTACTTC. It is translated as CASSETSGWYQETQYF.

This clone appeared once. CDR3 in amino acids: CASRAGGGNQPQHF. The CDR3 nucleotides read TGTGCCAGCAGAGCTGGGGGCGGCAATCAGCCCCAGCATTTT. The chain joins TRBV28 to TRBJ1-5, with D possibly TRBD1 on 6 matching bases. Trimming took off 6 bases at V and 2 bases at J, with 11 bases between the two ends. The germline CDR1 and CDR2 sequences are MDHEN and SYDVKM. This CDR3 spans 14 amino acids.

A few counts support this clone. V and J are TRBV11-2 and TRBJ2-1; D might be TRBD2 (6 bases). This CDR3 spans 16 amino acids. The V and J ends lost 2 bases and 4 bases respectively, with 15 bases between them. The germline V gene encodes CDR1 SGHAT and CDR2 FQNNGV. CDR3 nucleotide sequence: TGTGCCAGCAGCTTACTGCGGGGACGTACTTACAATGAGCAGTTCTTC. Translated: CASSLLRGRTYNEQFF.

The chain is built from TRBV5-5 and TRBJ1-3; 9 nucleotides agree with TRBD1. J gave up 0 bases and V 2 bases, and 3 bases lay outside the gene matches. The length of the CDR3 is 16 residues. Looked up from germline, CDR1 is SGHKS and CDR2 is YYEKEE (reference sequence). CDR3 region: CASSLGTGNSGNTIYF. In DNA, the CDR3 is TGTGCCAGCAGCTTAGGGACAGGGAACTCTGGAAACACCATATATTTT. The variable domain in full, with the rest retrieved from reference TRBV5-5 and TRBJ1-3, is DAGVTQSPTHLIKTRGQQVTLRCSPISGHKSVSWYQQVLGQGPQFIFQYYEKEERGRGNFPDRFSARQFPNYSSELNVNALLLGDSALYLCASSLGTGNSGNTIYFGEGSWLTVV.

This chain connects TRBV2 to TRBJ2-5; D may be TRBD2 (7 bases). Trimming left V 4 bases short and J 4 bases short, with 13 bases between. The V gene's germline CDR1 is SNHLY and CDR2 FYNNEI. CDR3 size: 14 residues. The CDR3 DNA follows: TGTGCCAGCAGTGGGGGGGGCCGGAGAGAGACCCAGTACTTC. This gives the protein CASSGGGRRETQYF.